These 14 T cell receptor beta chains originate from one sample sequenced in a study of blood T cells in healthy people across ages. The use of a sample-barcoded 5' primer and a J-beta primer mix characterized a second PCR of about 7 to 12 cycles. TCRdb re-analysed the 5' RACE reads in MiXCR, keeping a single row per CDR3 protein. The table has 1.2 million to 1.5 million distinct CDR3 sequences, 55% to 75% seen once. Sample: blood. Receptor source: a man aged 18 to 35 in good health.

V usage is TRBV6-5 and J usage is TRBJ2-4; 10 bases fit TRBD2. Gene TRBJ2-7 matches the end of the DNA better, so the J call may be wrong. Germline loops: CDR1 MNHEY, CDR2 SVGAGI. CDR3 length equals 15 residues. The CDR3 here is CASSYSRLAGHEQYF. In nucleotides, the CDR3 is TGTGCCAGCAGTTACTCGAGACTAGCGGGCCACGAGCAGTACTTC.

Turning to this clonotype: One junction end disagrees with the germline gene, perhaps due to a read error. The J gene is TRBJ1-1, the V gene TRBV12-3 or TRBV12-4; D is ambiguous. The CDR3 has 13 amino acids. This chain's CDR3 is CASSLDHSAEAFF. The CDR3 bases are TGCGCCAGCAGTTTGGACCATTCGGCTGAAGCTTTCTTT.

The chain carries TRBV6-2 or TRBV6-3 and TRBJ1-1, with unresolved D. The CDR3 contains 16 residues. Trimming left V 5 bases short and J 6 bases short, with 22 bases between. CDR1 MNHEY and CDR2 SVGEGT come from the germline V gene. CDR3 amino acids: CASSPTVQIRTAEAFF. The CDR3 nucleotides are TGTGCCAGCAGTCCTACGGTCCAGATCCGAACCGCTGAAGCTTTCTTT.

V gene TRBV5-1 combines with J gene TRBJ2-5; 12 positions match TRBD2. CDR3 length: 15 residues. The V gene end was trimmed by 0 bases and the J gene end by 11 bases; junction bases not matched to a gene: 8. In germline, CDR1 is SGHRS, CDR2 YFSETQ. CDR3 protein: CASSLETSGGNEQYF. The CDR3 bases are TGCGCCAGCAGCTTGGAGACTAGCGGGGGCAATGAGCAGTACTTC.

V gene TRBV7-9 combines with J gene TRBJ2-4; 7 bases line up with TRBD1. With the DNA end fitting TRBJ2-7 better, the J assignment may be wrong. Germline V gene sequence: CDR1 SEHNR, CDR2 FQNEAQ (reference sequence). This CDR3 comprises 14 residues. The CDR3 coding sequence is TGTGCCAGCAACCGACCGGGACAGAGATACGAGCAGTACTTC. Amino acid sequence: CASNRPGQRYEQYF.

On this clonotype: At one boundary the junction diverges from the germline segment, which might be a read error. This rearrangement joins TRBV4-3 to TRBJ2-6; tentatively, D is TRBD1 (6 bases). The germline gives CDR1 LGHNA, CDR2 YSLEER. This CDR3 is built from 21 residues. CDR3 residues: CAGSQEMAIRGTGSGANVLTF. DNA of the CDR3: TGCGCCGGCAGCCAAGAAATGGCCATCAGGGGTACGGGCTCTGGGGCCAACGTCCTGACTTTC.

The genes are TRBV6-5 and TRBJ1-2, with D perhaps matching TRBD1 (6 bases). The length of the CDR3 is 15 residues. The ends were cut back, 7 bases at V and 7 bases at J, with 22 bases in the middle. CDR1 MNHEY and CDR2 SVGAGI come from the germline V gene. The CDR3: CASTSATGIWSGYTF. The CDR3 DNA reads TGTGCCAGCACGTCCGCCACAGGGATTTGGAGTGGCTACACCTTC.

The V gene is TRBV27, the J gene TRBJ2-3; a possible D gene is TRBD2 (5 bases). This CDR3 is built from 15 residues. V was clipped by 6 bases and J by 4 bases, with 17 bases between them. Germline-derived CDR1 and CDR2 are MNHEY and SMNVEV (reference sequence). The CDR3 is CASSLEALGSDTQYF. In nucleotides, the CDR3 is TGTGCCAGCAGCCTGGAGGCCCTGGGTTCAGATACGCAGTATTTT.

V is TRBV20-1 and J is TRBJ2-1; 7 nucleotides line up with TRBD2. V shed 0 bases and J 2 bases; nucleotides not matched to a gene: 16. The CDR3 extends over 19 amino acids. Germline V gene sequence: CDR1 DFQATT, CDR2 SNEGSKA (reference sequence). This CDR3 is CSARDGAPVLAGPYNEQFF. The DNA of the CDR3 is TGCAGTGCTAGAGATGGCGCCCCAGTTTTAGCGGGCCCCTACAATGAGCAGTTCTTC.

The J gene is TRBJ2-3, the V gene TRBV29-1; D not resolved. CDR3 length equals 13 residues. CDR1 and CDR2 (germline): SQVTM, ANQGSEA. V lost 3 bases and J 2 bases, leaving 9 bases between the germline ends. The CDR3 sequence is CSVELQITDTQYF. CDR3 nucleotide sequence: TGCAGCGTTGAGCTGCAAATCACAGATACGCAGTATTTT.

The V and J genes are TRBV2 and TRBJ2-3; possible D gene TRBD1, 6 bases. Germline V CDR1 and CDR2: SNHLY, FYNNEI. The V end was cut by 6 bases, the J end by 0 bases, with 19 bases between. The CDR3 sequence is 17 residues long. The CDR3 DNA is TGTGCCAGCAGAAGAACCCCTGCAGGGGCGAGCACAGATACGCAGTATTTT. It translates to CASRRTPAGASTDTQYF.

The gene calls are TRBV2 and TRBJ1-2, with D possibly matching TRBD1 (5 bases). Per the germline V gene, CDR1 is SNHLY and CDR2 is FYNNEI. This CDR3 region has 16 residues. V lost 2 bases and J 3 bases, leaving 16 bases between the germline ends. The CDR3, as DNA: TGTGCCAGCAGTGAAAGCCCCAGGGTTCGCGACTATGGCTACACCTTC. Protein product: CASSESPRVRDYGYTF.

The chain joins TRBV5-1 to TRBJ2-3, with TRBD2 matching 8 bases. In germline, CDR1 is SGHRS, CDR2 YFSETQ. The V gene end was trimmed by 6 bases and the J gene end by 5 bases; junction bases not matched to a gene: 17. This CDR3 contains 17 residues. The CDR3 coding sequence is TGCGCCAGCAAGCCCTCAGGAGCGGGAGTGGGTGGAGATACGCAGTATTTT. Amino acids: CASKPSGAGVGGDTQYF. Full variable domain (rest looked up from reference TRBV5-1 and TRBJ2-3): KAGVTQTPRYLIKTRGQQVTLSCSPISGHRSVSWYQQTPGQGLQFLFEYFSETQRNKGNFPGRFSGRQFSNSRSEMNVSTLELGDSALYLCASKPSGAGVGGDTQYFGPGTRLTVL.

There are a few counts of this clonotype. The rearrangement links TRBV7-2 to TRBJ2-3; D remains ambiguous. Germline V gives CDR1 SGHTA, CDR2 FQGNSA. Deletions cut 3 bases from V and 3 bases from J, with 7 bases between. There are 13 residues in the CDR3. The CDR3 DNA is TGTGCCAGCAGCTTGCCCCTAACAGATACGCAGTATTTT. It specifies CASSLPLTDTQYF.